This T cell receptor (beta chain) comes out of a study of T cell repertoires in cytomegalovirus infection. About the research overall: Public TCR beta signatures marked donors with CMV infection and the matching HLA.

TCRdb analysed the reads with MiXCR anew, one entry per CDR3 protein. The table has 230,000 or so distinct CDR3 sequences, approximately 15% seen once; the top ten hold around 47%. The study's findings and limits: The ex vivo response showed dominance by HLA-C-restricted CMV-specific TCR beta clonotypes. Cumulative public TCR beta family frequency identified carriers of CMV plus the relevant HLA.

The ends were cut back, 0 bases at V and 2 bases at J, with 8 bases in the middle. Germline-derived CDR1 and CDR2 are MGHRA and YSYEKL. The CDR3 extends over 15 amino acids. This clonotype was seen many times. Its target is unknown. The sequence was collected from a human donor in good health (CMV status not recorded). Some clones in this sample may be carry-over from other donors' samples. The chain employs TRBV4-1 and TRBJ1-5; D is unclear. Sequencing input: CD8+ T cells from PBMCs. CDR3 DNA sequence: TGCGCCAGCAGCCAAGATTTAAGGGGCAATCAGCCCCAGCATTTT. Translated, it gives CASSQDLRGNQPQHF.